This TCR beta chain was captured in a study of blood T cell repertoires in COVID-19 (dated by TCRdb to 2020 to 2022). Looking at the study overall: The collaborator samples originated in the United States, Italy and Spain and spanned the acute and convalescent phases of COVID-19. The material from the prospective study consisted of cDNA or gDNA derived from T cells, B-cell-depleted T cells, or PBMCs. Deeply sampled blood TCRbeta repertoires from subjects exposed to, actively infected with, or recovered from COVID-19 were included in the dataset. The repertoires were made available in a free public database intended to serve as a resource for research on the immune response to SARS-CoV-2. Samples came from the ongoing ImmuneRACE study (first 160 participants) plus 1,254 subjects from 6 global collaborators. Sample metadata almost always included a de-identified subject ID, COVID-19 status, age in years and sex. Where HLA class I and class II types were available, the types were taken from metadata supplied by the sample provider, not from assay-based typing. The paper's findings and limits, for the study overall: How much clinical and demographic metadata was included differed by source and by participant, and the metadata was provided uncurated.

The immunoSEQ Assay, a bias-controlled multiplex PCR, was used to amplify TCRbeta CDR3 regions from genomic DNA. Per the source publication's procedure: Nucleated cell counts per sample were estimated from amplification of reference gene primers within the assay. To quantify the absolute abundance of each unique TCRbeta CDR3 rearrangement, sequence reads were collapsed and filtered. For each sample, productive Simpson clonality was calculated as the square root of Simpson's diversity index across productive rearrangements. TCRdb carries this immuneACCESS record with in-frame sequences only. Its versions omit some clonotypes, under half of them owing to an unresolved V gene in the studies checked, with the rest unexplained. The DNA was the basis for D and trimming; V, J and clone size are from that table. The sample contains about 320,000 clones, 75% to 90% of them found a single time. The ten largest clones take up 1.5% to 2% of the sample.

Points on this clone: Its antigen is unknown. Base qualities are not at hand, and no much larger clone is one base apart.

Participants in the prospective study were enrolled through a virtual design, were aged roughly 18 to 100 years, and lived in roughly 26 United States geographic areas. Cohort assignment in the prospective study relied on participant-reported clinical history from a screening survey and a study questionnaire. Exposed participants had been in contact with someone with a PCR-confirmed or clinician-diagnosed COVID-19 case within 2 weeks of study entry. In the prospective study, whole blood, serum and a nasopharyngeal or oropharyngeal swab were collected from each participant by mobile phlebotomists. Additional blood draws and questionnaires over an approximately 2-month period could optionally be provided by prospective study participants. Before DNA extraction, blood samples from the prospective study were shipped at room temperature or frozen. Sequenced material: PBMCs or T cells enriched from blood (not recorded which). The receptor was isolated from a woman in her 30s who had been exposed to COVID-19.

The CDR3 region has the sequence CASRRTSAYEQYF. DNA sequence: TGTGCCAGCAGGCGGACTAGCGCCTACGAGCAGTACTTC. The chain employs TRBV12-3 or TRBV12-4 and TRBJ2-7, with TRBD2 identical over 9 junction bases. The CDR3, cysteine through phenylalanine, is 13 amino acids long. The entry retains the CDR3 DNA only, 39 bases that are in frame from base 1. Trimming leaves V shorter by 6 bases and J shorter by 2 bases, with the junction holding 2 bases beyond the gene matches.